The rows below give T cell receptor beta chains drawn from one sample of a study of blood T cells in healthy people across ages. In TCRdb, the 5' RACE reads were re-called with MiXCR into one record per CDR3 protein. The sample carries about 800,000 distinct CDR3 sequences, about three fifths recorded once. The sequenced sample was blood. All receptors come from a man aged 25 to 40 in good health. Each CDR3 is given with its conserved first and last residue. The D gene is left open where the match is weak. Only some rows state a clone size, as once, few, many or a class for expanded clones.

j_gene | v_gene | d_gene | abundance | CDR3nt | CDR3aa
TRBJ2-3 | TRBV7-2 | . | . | TGTGCCAGCAGCTCATACTCGGGAGGCACAGATACGCAGTATTTT | CASSSYSGGTDTQYF
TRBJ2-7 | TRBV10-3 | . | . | TGTGCCATCAGTTTGGACGGGTACGAGCAGTACTTC | CAISLDGYEQYF
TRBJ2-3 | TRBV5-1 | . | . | TGCGCCAGCAGCTCCACTGGGAGGCCCGATACGCAGTATTTT | CASSSTGRPDTQYF
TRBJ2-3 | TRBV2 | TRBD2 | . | TGTGCCAGCAGTCCGGGGAGGGCAGATACGCAGTATTTT | CASSPGRADTQYF
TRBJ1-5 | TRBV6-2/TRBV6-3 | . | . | TGTGCCAGCAGTTATCGGACAGTTAGCAATCAGCCCCAGCATTTT | CASSYRTVSNQPQHF
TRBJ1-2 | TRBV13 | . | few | TGTGCCAGCAGCTTTCAAAATCCTAACTATGGCTACACCTTC | CASSFQNPNYGYTF
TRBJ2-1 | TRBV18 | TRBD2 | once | TGTGCCAGCTCACCAGGGCGGGGGAGGAACAATGAGCAGTTCTTC | CASSPGRGRNNEQFF
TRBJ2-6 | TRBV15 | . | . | TGTGCCACCAGCAGACTACGGTGGGGGGCCAACGTCCTGACTTTC | CATSRLRWGANVLTF
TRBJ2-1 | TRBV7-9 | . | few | TGTGCCAGCAGTCTAGCAGGGACGAATGAGCAGTTCTTC | CASSLAGTNEQFF
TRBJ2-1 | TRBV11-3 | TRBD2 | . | TGTGTCAGCAGCGTAAGGTCGGGACTAGCGGGGGAGGGTGAGCAGTTCTTC | CVSSVRSGLAGEGEQFF
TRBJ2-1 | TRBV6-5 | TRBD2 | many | TGTGCCAGCAGTTACTCGGGAGGGTCTCACAATGAGCAGTTCTTC | CASSYSGGSHNEQFF
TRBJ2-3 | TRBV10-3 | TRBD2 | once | TGTGCCATCAGTGAGATAGCGGGGACAGATACGCAGTATTTT | CAISEIAGTDTQYF
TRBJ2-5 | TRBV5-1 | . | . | TGCGCCAGCAGCTTGGGACTAGATCGGTACTTC | CASSLGLDRYF
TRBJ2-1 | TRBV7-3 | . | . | TGTGCCAGCAGCTTAATGGTTGCGGGTCACAATGAGCAGTTCTTC | CASSLMVAGHNEQFF
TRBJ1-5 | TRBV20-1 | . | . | TGCAGTGCTAGCCCTCCCGGGGCACCGCGACCCCAGCATTTT | CSASPPGAPRPQHF
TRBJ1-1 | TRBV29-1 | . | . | TGCAGCGCCGCGGACTCTCGCGCTTTCTTT | CSAADSRAFF
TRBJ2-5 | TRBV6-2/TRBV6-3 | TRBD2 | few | TGTGCCAGCAGTTACATAACTAGCGGGGAGGTCAAGACGGAGACCCAGTACTTC | CASSYITSGEVKTETQYF
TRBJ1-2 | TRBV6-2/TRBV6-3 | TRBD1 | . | TGTGCCAGCAAGAAGACAGGGTCTAACTATGGCTACACCTTC | CASKKTGSNYGYTF
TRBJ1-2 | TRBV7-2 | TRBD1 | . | TGTGCCAGCAGCGCTCTGGGGACAGGGGAATATGGCTACACCTTC | CASSALGTGEYGYTF
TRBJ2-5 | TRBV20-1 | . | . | TGCAGTGCTAGTTCCTTTGCCCCCAGGGGAGGGGAGACCCAGTACTTC | CSASSFAPRGGETQYF
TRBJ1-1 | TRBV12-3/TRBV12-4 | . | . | TGTGCCAGCAGTTCCCAAACCGGGAAAGGCACTGAAGCTTTCTTT | CASSSQTGKGTEAFF
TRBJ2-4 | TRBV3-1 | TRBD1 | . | TGTGCCAGCAGCCACTTTGGGACAGGGAAAAACATTCAGTACTTC | CASSHFGTGKNIQYF
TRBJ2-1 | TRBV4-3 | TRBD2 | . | TGCGCCAGCAGCCAAATAGCGGGAGACCTCTACAATGAGCAGTTCTTC | CASSQIAGDLYNEQFF
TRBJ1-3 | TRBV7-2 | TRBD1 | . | TGTGCCAGCAGCCCGGACAGGGGTGGTGGAAACACCATATATTTT | CASSPDRGGGNTIYF
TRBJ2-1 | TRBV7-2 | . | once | TGTGCCAGCAGCCCACAGGGGGGGCTAGCGGGCAATGAGCAGTTCTTC | CASSPQGGLAGNEQFF
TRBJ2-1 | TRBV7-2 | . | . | TGTGCCAGCAGCTTAGCCGGGACTGGGACCCAGTTCTTC | CASSLAGTGTQFF
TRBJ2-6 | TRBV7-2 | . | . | TGTGCCAGCAGCTCGCAGGTTCCTGGGGCCAACGTCCTGACTTTC | CASSSQVPGANVLTF
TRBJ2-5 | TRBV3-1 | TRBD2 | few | TGTGCCAGCAGCCAAGATTCCACTAGCGGGGGGCAAGAGACCCAGTACTTC | CASSQDSTSGGQETQYF
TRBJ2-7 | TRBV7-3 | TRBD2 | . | TGTGCCAGCAGCTTGTTGGGCGGGAGGGCCGACGAGCAGTACTTC | CASSLLGGRADEQYF
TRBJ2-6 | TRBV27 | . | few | TGTGCCAGCAGTTTAAGGGGCGGGGAAGTGAGGGTCTCTGGGGCCAACGTCCTGACTTTC | CASSLRGGEVRVSGANVLTF
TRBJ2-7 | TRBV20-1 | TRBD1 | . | TGCAGTGCCAACAGACAGGGAGACGAGCAGTACTTC | CSANRQGDEQYF
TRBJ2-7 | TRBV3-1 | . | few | TGTGCCAGCAGCCCACCTGAGGGCGAGCAGTACTTC | CASSPPEGEQYF
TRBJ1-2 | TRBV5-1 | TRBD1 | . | TGCGCCAGCAGCTGGGGGACAGGGGGAAACTATGGCTACACCTTC | CASSWGTGGNYGYTF
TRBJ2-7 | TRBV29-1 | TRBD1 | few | TGCAGCGTTGGGGGACAGAGTAGTTACGAGCAGTACTTC | CSVGGQSSYEQYF
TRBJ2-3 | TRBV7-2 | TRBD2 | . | TGTGCCAGCAGCTGGGAGGGGAACTATGGCTACACAGATACGCAGTATTTT | CASSWEGNYGYTDTQYF
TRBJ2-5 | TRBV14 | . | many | TGTGCCAGCAGCCAAGGGACGTCACTGGGGACCCAGTACTTC | CASSQGTSLGTQYF
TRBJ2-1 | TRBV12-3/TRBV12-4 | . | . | TGTGCCAGCAGTCCCCGAGTATTCTCCTACAATGAGCAGTTCTTC | CASSPRVFSYNEQFF